Listed below are T cell receptor beta chains from one sample, sequenced in a study of T cell responses to AZD1222 COVID-19 vaccine. Method: immunoSEQ multiplex PCR; TCRdb's copy keeps in-frame clones and lacks some. There are approximately 72,000 clones in the sample; 80% to 90% occur only once, and about 28% lies in the top ten. The source was peripheral blood, collected 28 days after the second AZD1222 dose. The receptors shown here come from an adult who received the AZD1222 COVID-19 vaccine. CDR3s include the opening cysteine and the closing phenylalanine or tryptophan. A D gene is named only where the DNA matches it firmly.

len	d_gene	v_gene	j_gene	CDR3aa
15	TRBD2	TRBV4-2	TRBJ2-1	CASSQARDYYNEQFF
13	TRBD1	TRBV28	TRBJ1-6	CASRDRGFSPLHF
13	NA	TRBV28	TRBJ1-1	CASSWSRNTEAFF
13	TRBD2	TRBV7-3	TRBJ2-1	CASSQSGNNEQFF
18	NA	TRBV6-4	TRBJ1-5	CASRTPDRMISGNQPQHF
13	NA	TRBV29-1	TRBJ2-7	CSVAVPLELEQYF
14	TRBD2	TRBV28	TRBJ2-7	CASRASGSSYEQYF
14	NA	TRBV7-9	TRBJ2-6	CASSRDSGANVLTF
16	NA	TRBV28	TRBJ1-5	CASSPPLDYSNQPQHF
13	NA	TRBV5-6	TRBJ2-2	CASSPLGTGELFF
14	TRBD1	TRBV28	TRBJ2-7	CASRTTGGTDEQYF
16	NA	TRBV19	TRBJ1-6	CASSMNPGSYNSPLHF
15	TRBD1	TRBV2	TRBJ1-3	CASRPDRGNGNTIYF
15	NA	TRBV24-1	TRBJ1-2	CATSDSTTGYRGYTF